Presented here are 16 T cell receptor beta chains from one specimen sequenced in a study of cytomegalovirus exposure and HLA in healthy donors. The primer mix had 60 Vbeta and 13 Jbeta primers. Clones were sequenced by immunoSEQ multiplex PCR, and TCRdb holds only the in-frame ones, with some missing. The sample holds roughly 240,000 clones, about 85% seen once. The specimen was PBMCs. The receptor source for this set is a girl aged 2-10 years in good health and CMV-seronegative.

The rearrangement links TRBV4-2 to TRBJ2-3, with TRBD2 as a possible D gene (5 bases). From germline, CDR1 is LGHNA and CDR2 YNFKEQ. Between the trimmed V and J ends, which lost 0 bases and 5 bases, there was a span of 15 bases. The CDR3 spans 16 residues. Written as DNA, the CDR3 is TGTGCCAGCAGCCAAGATCTAGCCTCTGGTGGAGATACGCAGTATTTT. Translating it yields CASSQDLASGGDTQYF.

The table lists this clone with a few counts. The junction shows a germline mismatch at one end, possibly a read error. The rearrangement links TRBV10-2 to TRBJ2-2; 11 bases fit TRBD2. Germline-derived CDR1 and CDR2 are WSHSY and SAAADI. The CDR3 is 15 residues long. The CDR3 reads CASSQTSGNPGELFF. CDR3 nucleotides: TGCGCCAGCAGCCAGACTAGCGGGAACCCCGGGGAGCTGTTTTTT.

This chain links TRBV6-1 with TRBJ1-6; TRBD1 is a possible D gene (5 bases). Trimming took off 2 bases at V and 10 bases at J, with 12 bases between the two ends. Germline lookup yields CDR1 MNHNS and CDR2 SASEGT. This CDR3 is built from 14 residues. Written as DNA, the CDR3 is TGTGCCAGCAGTGAAACAGGCGGATGGTCACCCCTCCACTTT. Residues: CASSETGGWSPLHF.

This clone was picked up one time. The CDR3 sequence is CASSLAVGDGELFF. In DNA form, the CDR3 reads TGTGCCAGCAGCTTGGCGGTAGGCGACGGGGAGCTGTTTTTT. The rearrangement links TRBV7-9 to TRBJ2-2; D remains ambiguous. This CDR3 is built from 14 residues. V lost 3 bases and J 7 bases, leaving 12 bases between the germline ends. CDR1 SEHNR and CDR2 FQNEAQ come from the germline V gene (reference sequence).

In DNA, the CDR3 is TGTGCCTCCAAAAAGGTGGCGGCCTACGAGCAGTACTTC. Its protein product is CASKKVAAYEQYF. The genes are TRBV28 and TRBJ2-7, with unresolved D. Germline CDR1 reads MDHEN; CDR2 reads SYDVKM. Trimming pared 11 bases from V and 2 bases from J, leaving 16 bases between. This CDR3 comprises 13 residues.

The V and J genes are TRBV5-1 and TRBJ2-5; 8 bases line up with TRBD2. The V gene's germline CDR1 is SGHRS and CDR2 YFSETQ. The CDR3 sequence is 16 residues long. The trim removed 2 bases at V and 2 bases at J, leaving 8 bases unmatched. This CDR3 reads CASSFPGTRGQETQYF. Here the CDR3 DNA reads TGCGCCAGCAGCTTCCCCGGGACTAGGGGACAAGAGACCCAGTACTTC. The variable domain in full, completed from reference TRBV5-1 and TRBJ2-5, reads KAGVTQTPRYLIKTRGQQVTLSCSPISGHRSVSWYQQTPGQGLQFLFEYFSETQRNKGNFPGRFSGRQFSNSRSEMNVSTLELGDSALYLCASSFPGTRGQETQYFGPGTRLLVL.

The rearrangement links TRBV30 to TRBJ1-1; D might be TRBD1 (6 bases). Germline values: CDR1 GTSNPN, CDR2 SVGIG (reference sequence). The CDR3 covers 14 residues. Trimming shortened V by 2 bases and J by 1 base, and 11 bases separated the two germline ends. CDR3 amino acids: CAWSWGGPNTEAFF. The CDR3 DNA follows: TGTGCCTGGAGTTGGGGGGGGCCGAACACTGAAGCTTTCTTT.

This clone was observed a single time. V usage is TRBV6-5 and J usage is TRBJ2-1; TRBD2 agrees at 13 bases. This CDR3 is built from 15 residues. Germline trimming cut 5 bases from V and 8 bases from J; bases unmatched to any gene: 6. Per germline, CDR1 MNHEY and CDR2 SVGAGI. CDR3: CASSPTSGGADEQFF. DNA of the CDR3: TGTGCCAGCAGTCCTACTAGCGGGGGGGCGGATGAGCAGTTCTTC.

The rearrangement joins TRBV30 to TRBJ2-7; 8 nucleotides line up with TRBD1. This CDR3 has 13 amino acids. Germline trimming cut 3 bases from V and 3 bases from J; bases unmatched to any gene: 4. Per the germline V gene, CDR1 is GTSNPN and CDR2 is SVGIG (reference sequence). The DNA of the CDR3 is TGTGCCTGGAGCGGGGACAGGAGCTACGAGCAGTACTTC. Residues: CAWSGDRSYEQYF.

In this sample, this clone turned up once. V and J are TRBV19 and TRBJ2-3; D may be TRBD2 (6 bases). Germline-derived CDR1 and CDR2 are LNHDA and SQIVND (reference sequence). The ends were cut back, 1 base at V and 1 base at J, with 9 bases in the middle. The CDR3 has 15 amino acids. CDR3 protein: CASSIVPGGTDTQYF. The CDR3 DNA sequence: TGTGCCAGTAGTATAGTGCCGGGGGGCACAGATACGCAGTATTTT.

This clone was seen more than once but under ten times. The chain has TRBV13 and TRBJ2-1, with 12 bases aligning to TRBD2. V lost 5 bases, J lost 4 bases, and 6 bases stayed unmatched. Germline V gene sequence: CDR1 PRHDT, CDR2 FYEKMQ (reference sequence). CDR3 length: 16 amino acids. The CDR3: CASSPQTSGGYNEQFF. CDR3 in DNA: TGTGCCAGCAGCCCGCAGACTAGCGGGGGTTACAATGAGCAGTTCTTC.

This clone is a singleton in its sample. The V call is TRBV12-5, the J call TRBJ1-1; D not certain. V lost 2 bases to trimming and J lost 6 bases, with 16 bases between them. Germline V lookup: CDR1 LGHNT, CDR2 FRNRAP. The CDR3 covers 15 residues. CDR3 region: CASGLRSALEAEAFF. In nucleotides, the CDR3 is TGTGCTAGTGGTTTGCGGTCAGCCTTGGAGGCTGAAGCTTTCTTT.

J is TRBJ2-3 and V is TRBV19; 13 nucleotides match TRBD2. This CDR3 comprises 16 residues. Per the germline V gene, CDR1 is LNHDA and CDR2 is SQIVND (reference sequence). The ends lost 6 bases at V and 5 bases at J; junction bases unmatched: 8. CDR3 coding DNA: TGTGCCAGTAGCCCACTAGCGGGGGGGAAACGAGATACGCAGTATTTT. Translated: CASSPLAGGKRDTQYF.

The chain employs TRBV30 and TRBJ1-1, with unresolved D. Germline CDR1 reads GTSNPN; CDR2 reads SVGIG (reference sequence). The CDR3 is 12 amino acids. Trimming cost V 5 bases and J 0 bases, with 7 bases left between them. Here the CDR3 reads CAWGSMNTEAFF. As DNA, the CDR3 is TGTGCCTGGGGTTCTATGAACACTGAAGCTTTCTTT.

CDR3 sequence (DNA): TGTGCCAGCAATATCGGGGGTTCAGGCTACACCTTC. Its translation: CASNIGGSGYTF. The chain employs TRBV6-1 and TRBJ1-2, with D possibly matching TRBD1 (5 bases). The CDR3 runs to 12 residues. Germline V gene data show CDR1 as MNHNS and CDR2 as SASEGT. Trimming cost V 7 bases and J 8 bases, with 14 bases left between them.

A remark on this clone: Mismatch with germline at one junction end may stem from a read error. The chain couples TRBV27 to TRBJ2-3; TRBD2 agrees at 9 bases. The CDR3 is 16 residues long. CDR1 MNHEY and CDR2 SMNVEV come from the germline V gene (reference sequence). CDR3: CASFGGGGGAKDTQYF. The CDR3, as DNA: TGCGCCAGCTTCGGTGGGGGCGGGGGGGCGAAAGATACGCAGTATTTT.